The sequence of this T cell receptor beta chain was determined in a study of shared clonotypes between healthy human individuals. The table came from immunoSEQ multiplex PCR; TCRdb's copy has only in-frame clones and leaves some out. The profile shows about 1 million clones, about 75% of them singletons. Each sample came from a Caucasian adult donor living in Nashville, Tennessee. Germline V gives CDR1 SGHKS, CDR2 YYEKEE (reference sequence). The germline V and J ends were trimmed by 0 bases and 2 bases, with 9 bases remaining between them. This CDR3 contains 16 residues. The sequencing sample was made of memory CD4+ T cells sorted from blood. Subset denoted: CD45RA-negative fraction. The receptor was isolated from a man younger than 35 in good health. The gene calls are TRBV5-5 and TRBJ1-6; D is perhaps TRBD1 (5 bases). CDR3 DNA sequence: TGTGCCAGCAGCTTGGCAGGGAGGGCCTATAATTCACCCCTCCACTTT. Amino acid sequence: CASSLAGRAYNSPLHF.